This passage covers 4 T cell receptor beta chains from one sample sequenced in a study of identical twins. TCRdb fed the 5' RACE reads into MiXCR, producing one record per CDR3 protein. The sample lists 200,000 to 250,000 distinct CDR3 sequences, 10% to 13% seen once, with approximately 9.1% in the top ten. The sequenced sample consisted of memory T cells sorted from blood. The receptors originated from a man in his fifties or sixties in good health.

This clonotype was seen a few times. This chain joins TRBV24-1 and TRBJ2-1; 7 bases match TRBD1. The germline V gene encodes CDR1 KGHDR and CDR2 SFDVKD. J lost 2 bases, V lost 9 bases, and 12 bases had no gene match. The CDR3 totals 16 residues. CDR3 protein: CATESSLGGPYNEQFF. Written as DNA, the CDR3 is TGTGCCACCGAATCATCCTTAGGGGGCCCCTACAATGAGCAGTTCTTC.

This clonotype was seen many times. The rearrangement joins TRBV7-2 to TRBJ2-7, with 7 bases lining up with TRBD2. Germline CDR1 SGHTA, CDR2 FQGNSA. V dropped 1 base and J dropped 7; count of bases not matched to a gene: 10. This CDR3 is 15 amino acids long. The CDR3 sequence is CASSLGTRSAGEQYF. CDR3 bases: TGTGCCAGCAGCTTAGGGACTAGGTCTGCTGGGGAGCAGTACTTC.

V usage is TRBV2 and J usage is TRBJ2-5; tentatively, D is TRBD2 (6 bases). Germline V CDR1 and CDR2: SNHLY, FYNNEI. The V and J ends lost 5 bases and 5 bases respectively, with 12 bases between them. This CDR3 comprises 13 residues. CDR3 nucleotide sequence: TGTGCCAGCAGTATGGGCGGAGGGGAGACCCAGTACTTC. Translating gives CASSMGGGETQYF. Together with reference TRBV2 and TRBJ2-5, the CDR3 gives the full variable domain: EPEVTQTPSHQVTQMGQEVILRCVPISNHLYFYWYRQILGQKVEFLVSFYNNEISEKSEIFDDQFSVERPDGSNFTLKIRSTKLEDSAMYFCASSMGGGETQYFGPGTRLLVL.

This clonotype was counted ten times or more. The V call is TRBV7-9, the J call TRBJ1-2; TRBD1 might be the D (5 bases). Trimming shortened V by 5 bases and J by 12 bases, and 19 bases separated the two germline ends. The CDR3 is made up of 13 amino acids. Germline-derived CDR1 and CDR2 are SEHNR and FQNEAQ (reference sequence). CDR3 protein: CASSPLATASHTF. For the CDR3, the DNA is TGTGCCAGCAGCCCCTTGGCGACAGCTAGTCACACCTTC.